The rows below give T cell receptor beta chains drawn from one sample of a study of blood T cell repertoires in COVID-19. Sequencing used immunoSEQ multiplex PCR; TCRdb keeps in-frame clones, though not all of them. The top ten hold about 0.95% of the sample, which has almost 200,000 clones, approximately 86% seen once. The sequenced material came from peripheral blood. The source is a man in his sixties with COVID-19, enrolled during active disease. CDR3s include the opening cysteine and the closing phenylalanine or tryptophan.

TRBJ2-1 | TRBV5-1 | CASSLEGVEQFF
TRBJ2-7 | TRBV4-1 | CASSQDLGRGRYEQYF
TRBJ1-5 | TRBV12-5 | CASGLVSSLAGPAPQHF
TRBJ1-1 | TRBV30 | CAWSVGWNTEAFF
TRBJ2-5 | TRBV5-8 | CASSFAGTPEGETQYF
TRBJ2-7 | TRBV30 | CAWSWGSYEQYF
TRBJ1-4 | TRBV3-1/TRBV3-2 | CASSQDYGDRGRRSTNEKLFF
TRBJ2-3 | TRBV29-1 | CSVSTGTTSTDTQYF
TRBJ2-7 | TRBV3-1/TRBV3-2 | CASSQATHPTGEQYF
TRBJ2-1 | TRBV29-1 | CSVPTSGRALYNEQFF
TRBJ2-1 | TRBV6-4 | CASSVEGQPYNEQFF
TRBJ1-5 | TRBV10-3 | CAIRGAPHQPQHF
TRBJ1-4 | TRBV7-8 | CASSSTVVSSNEKLFF
TRBJ1-2 | TRBV18 | CASSQPQGASGYTF
TRBJ1-2 | TRBV10-3 | CAINLDSAYGYTF
TRBJ1-5 | TRBV30 | CAWDRGQGGQPQHF
TRBJ1-5 | TRBV2 | CASSEWGGEGGKPQHF
TRBJ1-6 | TRBV10-2 | CASSDPGTVGSPLHF
TRBJ1-1 | TRBV6-6 | CASSPTWASEAFF
TRBJ2-5 | TRBV19 | CASSIRGETQYF
TRBJ2-3 | TRBV29-1 | CSVQDRGRPTDTQYF
TRBJ1-2 | TRBV7-2 | CASSLDARGEDGYTF
TRBJ1-5 | TRBV3-1/TRBV3-2 | CASSQDRDQPQHF
TRBJ2-7 | TRBV6-5 | CASRHRFSYEQYF
TRBJ2-1 | TRBV7-9 | CASSLLTSYNEQFF
TRBJ1-6 | TRBV18 | CASSRGQGESPLHF
TRBJ1-6 | TRBV7-2 | CASSPTRRQALGSPLHF
TRBJ1-4 | TRBV6-2/TRBV6-3 | CASSSDGFEEKLFF
TRBJ1-1 | TRBV7-9 | CASSLDGFGYTEAFF
TRBJ1-3 | TRBV7-7 | CASSSGTGAGNTIYF
TRBJ2-2 | TRBV6-2/TRBV6-3 | CASSLQHTGELFF
TRBJ2-3 | TRBV20-1 | CSASSPGGGSTDTQYF
TRBJ1-1 | TRBV11-2 | CASSPRDRGPIHTEAFF
TRBJ2-2 | TRBV19 | CATHPDRPNTGELFF
TRBJ2-1 | TRBV7-9 | CASSPRTSGSLDEQFF
TRBJ1-1 | TRBV6-6 | CASSLRALGTANTEAFF
TRBJ1-6 | TRBV27 | CASSPMDRVRSPLHF
TRBJ2-3 | TRBV11-2 | CASSPGSTDTQYF
TRBJ1-4 | TRBV5-1 | CASSYLGGMDEKLFF
TRBJ2-7 | TRBV10-3 | CAIQGFNYEQYF
TRBJ1-1 | TRBV10-3 | CAIRDRGLRDTEAFF
TRBJ2-1 | TRBV9 | CASSVRTGGESNEQFF
TRBJ2-3 | TRBV24-1 | CATSDQSGIRSDTQYF
TRBJ2-2 | TRBV2 | CASKPSLGVNTGELFF
TRBJ1-1 | TRBV19 | CASSIVGRGKNTEAFF
TRBJ1-1 | TRBV25-1 | CASSELRAGGTEAFF
TRBJ2-2 | TRBV6-5 | CASRRRGDRRELFF
TRBJ1-4 | TRBV28 | CASSTGQRVEKLFF
TRBJ2-7 | TRBV7-6 | CASSSGTLTYEQYF
TRBJ2-7 | TRBV27 | CASSLGLAGVTEQYF
TRBJ1-3 | TRBV6-1 | CASSEVGAYSGNTIYF
TRBJ1-2 | TRBV27 | CASSTRQGVYYGYTF
TRBJ1-6 | TRBV6-6 | CASSYAPGSSPLHF
TRBJ1-2 | TRBV18 | CASSPGYQAGASYGYTF
TRBJ2-7 | TRBV28 | CASRIPGQTYEQYF
TRBJ2-1 | TRBV7-2 | CASSLVERRSPYNEQFF
TRBJ1-3 | TRBV28 | CASRTGYGNTIYF